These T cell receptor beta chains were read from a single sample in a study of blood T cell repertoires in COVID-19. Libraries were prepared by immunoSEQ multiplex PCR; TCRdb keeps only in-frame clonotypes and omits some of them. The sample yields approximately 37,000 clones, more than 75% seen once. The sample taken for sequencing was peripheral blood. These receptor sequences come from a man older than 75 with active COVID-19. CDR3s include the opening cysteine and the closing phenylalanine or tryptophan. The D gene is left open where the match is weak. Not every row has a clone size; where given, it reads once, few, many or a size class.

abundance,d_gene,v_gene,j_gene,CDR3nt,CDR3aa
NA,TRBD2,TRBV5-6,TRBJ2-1,TGTGCCAGCAGCAGCCTAGCGGGAGTGTTTTCCTACAATGAGCAGTTCTTC,CASSSLAGVFSYNEQFF
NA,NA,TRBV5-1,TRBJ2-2,TGCGCCAGCATGAAGGGAGCGAACACCGGGGAGCTGTTTTTT,CASMKGANTGELFF
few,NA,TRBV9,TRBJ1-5,TGTGCCAGCAGCGTAGCGGGGGGCAGCAATCAGCCCCAGCATTTT,CASSVAGGSNQPQHF
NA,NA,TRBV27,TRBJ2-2,TGTGCCAGCAGCGAGCGACCCGACACCGGGGAGCTGTTTTTT,CASSERPDTGELFF
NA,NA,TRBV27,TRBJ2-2,TGTGCCAGCAGGAGACAGGTATTGAACACCGGGGAGCTGTTTTTT,CASRRQVLNTGELFF
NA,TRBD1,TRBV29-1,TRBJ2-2,TGCAGCGTTGGGACAGGGTACACCGGGGAGCTGTTTTTT,CSVGTGYTGELFF
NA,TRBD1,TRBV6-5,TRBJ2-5,TGTGCCAGCAGCCCCTGGACAGGGTGGGGAGAGACCCAGTACTTC,CASSPWTGWGETQYF
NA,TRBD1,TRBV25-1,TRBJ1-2,TGTGCCAGCACTGGACAGGGGGGCAGCGGCTACACCTTC,CASTGQGGSGYTF
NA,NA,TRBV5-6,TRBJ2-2,TGTGCCAGCAGCTTGGGCGGGGTCACCGGGGAGCTGTTTTTT,CASSLGGVTGELFF
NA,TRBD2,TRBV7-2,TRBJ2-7,TGTGCCAGCAGCTTAGTGACTAGCGGATACGAGCAGTACTTC,CASSLVTSGYEQYF
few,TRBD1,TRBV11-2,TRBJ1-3,TGTGCCAGCAGCAAAGTAGGGACAGCAGGAAACACCATATATTTT,CASSKVGTAGNTIYF
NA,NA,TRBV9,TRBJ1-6,TGTGCCAGCACCTTCGGCGGTAATTCACCCCTCCACTTT,CASTFGGNSPLHF
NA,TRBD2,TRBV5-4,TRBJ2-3,TGTGCCAGCGCCATCGGCGCGGGAGGGCCGAGGAGAAGCACAGATACGCAGTATTTT,CASAIGAGGPRRSTDTQYF
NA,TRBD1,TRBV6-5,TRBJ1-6,TGTGCCAGCAGTTATCGCCAGGGGGCGTCGGCCCTCCACTTT,CASSYRQGASALHF
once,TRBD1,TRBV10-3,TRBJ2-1,TGTGCCATCAGGGGGACAGAACGTTTGAATGAGCAGTTCTTC,CAIRGTERLNEQFF
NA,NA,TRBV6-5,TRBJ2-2,TGTGCCAGCAGACCCGGGAGCAACACCGGGGAGCTGTTTTTT,CASRPGSNTGELFF
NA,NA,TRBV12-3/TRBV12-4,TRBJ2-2,TGTGCCAGCAGTTCCAGGGTTCCTGGGGAGCTGTTTTTT,CASSSRVPGELFF
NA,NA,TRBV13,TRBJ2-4,TGTGCCAGCAGCCTGAAGATCCGAGGCAAAAACATTCAGTACTTC,CASSLKIRGKNIQYF
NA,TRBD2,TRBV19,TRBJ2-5,TGTGCCAGTAGTACCTTCGCCGGGGGGGGAGAGACCCAGTACTTC,CASSTFAGGGETQYF
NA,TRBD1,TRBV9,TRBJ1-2,TGTGCCAGCAGCACTACATACAGGGGTAGTATGAATGGCTACACCTTC,CASSTTYRGSMNGYTF
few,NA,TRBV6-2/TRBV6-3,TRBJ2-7,TGTGCCAGCAGTTTTAGCGGCTCCTACGAGCAGTACTTC,CASSFSGSYEQYF
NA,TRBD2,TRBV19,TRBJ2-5,TGTGCCAGTAGTATGGTAGCGGGAAGCATGGGTGAGACCCAGTACTTC,CASSMVAGSMGETQYF